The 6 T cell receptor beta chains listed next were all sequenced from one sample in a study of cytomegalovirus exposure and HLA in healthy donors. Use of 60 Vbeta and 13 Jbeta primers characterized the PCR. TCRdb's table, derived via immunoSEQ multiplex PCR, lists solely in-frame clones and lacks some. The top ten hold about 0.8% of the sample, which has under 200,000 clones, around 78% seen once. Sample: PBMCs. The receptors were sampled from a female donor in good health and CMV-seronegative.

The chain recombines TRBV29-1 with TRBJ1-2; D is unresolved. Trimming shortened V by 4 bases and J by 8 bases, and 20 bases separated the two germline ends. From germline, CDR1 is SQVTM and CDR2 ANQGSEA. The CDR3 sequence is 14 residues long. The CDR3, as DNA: TGCAGCGTTGTCAGGCAGATAGTTAAAGTAGGCTACACCTTC. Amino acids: CSVVRQIVKVGYTF.

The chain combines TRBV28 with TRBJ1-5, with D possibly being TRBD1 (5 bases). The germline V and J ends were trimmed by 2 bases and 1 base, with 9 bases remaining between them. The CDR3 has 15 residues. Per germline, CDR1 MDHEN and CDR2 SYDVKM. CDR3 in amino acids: CASSLAGPSNQPQHF. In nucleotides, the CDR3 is TGTGCCAGCAGTTTAGCAGGGCCGAGCAATCAGCCCCAGCATTTT. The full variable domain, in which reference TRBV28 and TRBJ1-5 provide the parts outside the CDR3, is DVKVTQSSRYLVKRTGEKVFLECVQDMDHENMFWYRQDPGLGLRLIYFSYDVKMKEKGDIPEGYSVSREKKERFSLILESASTNQTSMYLCASSLAGPSNQPQHFGDGTRLSIL.

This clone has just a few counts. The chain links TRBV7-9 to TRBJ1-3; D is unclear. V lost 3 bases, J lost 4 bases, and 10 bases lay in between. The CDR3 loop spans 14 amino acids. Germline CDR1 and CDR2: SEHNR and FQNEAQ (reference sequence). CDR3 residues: CASSFPLSGNTIYF. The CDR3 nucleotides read TGTGCCAGCAGCTTTCCCCTATCGGGAAACACCATATATTTT.

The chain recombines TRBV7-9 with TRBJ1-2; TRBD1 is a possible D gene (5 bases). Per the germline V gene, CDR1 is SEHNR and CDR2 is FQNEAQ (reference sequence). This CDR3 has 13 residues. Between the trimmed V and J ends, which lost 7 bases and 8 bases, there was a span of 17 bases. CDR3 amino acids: CASKLGGWQGYTF. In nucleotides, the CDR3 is TGTGCCAGCAAACTCGGGGGGTGGCAAGGCTACACCTTC.

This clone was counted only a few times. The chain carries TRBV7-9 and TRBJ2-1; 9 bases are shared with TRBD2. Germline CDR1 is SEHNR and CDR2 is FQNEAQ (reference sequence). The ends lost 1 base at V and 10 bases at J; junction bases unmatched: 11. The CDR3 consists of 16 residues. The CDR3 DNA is TGTGCCAGCAGCTTAGTGCGGCTAGCGGGGTGGGGGGAGCAGTTCTTC. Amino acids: CASSLVRLAGWGEQFF.

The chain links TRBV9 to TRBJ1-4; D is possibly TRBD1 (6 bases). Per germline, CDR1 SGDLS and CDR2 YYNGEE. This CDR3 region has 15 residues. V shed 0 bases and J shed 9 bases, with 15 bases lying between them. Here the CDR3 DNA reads TGTGCCAGCAGCGTAGATCAGGGGATAAATAAAAAACTGTTTTTT. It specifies CASSVDQGINKKLFF.